The entry below describes one TCR beta chain. Its specificity is not known. The CDR3 totals 14 residues. Germline-derived CDR1 and CDR2 are SNHLY and FYNNEI. The V and J ends lost 6 bases and 9 bases, in that order; junction bases with no gene match: 9. This record comes from a study of cytotoxic CD8 clonotypes in ibrutinib-treated CLL. As for the study in general: Response specimens were obtained following a median treatment duration of around 12 months, with a range of 6 to 36. The study, taken as a whole, reports: Stable or contracted on treatment, public clonotypes were also uncommon.

TCRdb keeps only in-frame clones here, not all; method: immunoSEQ multiplex PCR. The repertoire includes 300,000 to 400,000 clones, roughly 67% of them detected once, and approximately 6% sits in the top ten. This clonotype was obtained from a human donor with chronic lymphocytic leukemia. The material was PBMCs, obtained after 36 months of ibrutinib treatment. The V gene is TRBV2, the J gene TRBJ2-5; 11 nucleotides align to TRBD2. The CDR3 DNA sequence: TGTGCCAGCAGCCAGACTAGCGGGGTCCTGTCCCAGTACTTC. Its translation is CASSQTSGVLSQYF. Full variable domain (outside the CDR3, taken from reference TRBV2 and TRBJ2-5): EPEVTQTPSHQVTQMGQEVILRCVPISNHLYFYWYRQILGQKVEFLVSFYNNEISEKSEIFDDQFSVERPDGSNFTLKIRSTKLEDSAMYFCASSQTSGVLSQYFGPGTRLLVL.